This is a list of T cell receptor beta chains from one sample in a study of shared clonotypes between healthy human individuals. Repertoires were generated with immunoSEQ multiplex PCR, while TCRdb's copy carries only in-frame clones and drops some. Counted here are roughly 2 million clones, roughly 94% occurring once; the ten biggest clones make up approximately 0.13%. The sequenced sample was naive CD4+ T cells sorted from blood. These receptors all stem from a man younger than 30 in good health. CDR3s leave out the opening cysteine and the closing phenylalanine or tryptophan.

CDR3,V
ASSSRGGGPNTGELF,TRBV7-2
ASSGTTSTDTQY,TRBV2
ASRLPRDRSNQPQH,TRBV12-2
ASSLASGSFYEQY,TRBV5-6
ASSLVYGQANQPQH,TRBV5-8
ASSYRINTEAF,TRBV7-8
ASSSPSQGVETQY,TRBV7-9
ASSYGDSYEQY,TRBV5-4
ASSPGLAYEQY,TRBV5-1
ASSPPGHTYGYT,TRBV28
ASSPGGASGAYEQY,TRBV9
ASSESASRDTQY,TRBV10-1
ASSQDLRDGSTEAF,TRBV4-2
ASSLGFGELATF,TRBV7-2
ASSWQGSYTGELF,TRBV7-3
ASSSPGELF,TRBV7-2
ASSPVPEGPYEQY,TRBV19
ASRSAGLGETQY,TRBV2
ASSYRDRSYGYT,TRBV6-6
ASSSPASSYEQY,TRBV19
SAPREGNYGYT,TRBV29-1
ASSSIPGANYGYT,TRBV27
ASSLGPLDKRGYT,TRBV7-9
ASSVSKTVLAKNIQY,TRBV6-1
ASPPGRVGYEQY,TRBV7-4
ASRGSGRSGELF,TRBV10-2
ASSLEAWGEKLF,TRBV11-2
AISASYEQY,TRBV10-3
ASSWGTGTLRGEQY,TRBV5-4
ASSYSRVSRTDTQY,TRBV6-5
ASKVRDEQY,TRBV2
ASRPAGREGPDTQY,TRBV28
AISEIAGGSKQSYEQY,TRBV10-3
ASSVGAPSYNEQF,TRBV10-1
ASTGGERLAGDIEQY,TRBV5-1
ASSSLTYEQY,TRBV7-2
ASSFDRQGYEQY,TRBV7-2
ASSQDKGRVDKNIQY,TRBV4-3
ASSPSVTYDEKLF,TRBV11-2
ASSAGTGLLNSPLH,TRBV9
AISEGGLYTGELF,TRBV10-3
ASRGGLAGTETQY,TRBV2
ASSQGDLRGTEAF,TRBV6-5
ASRYTFSGANVLT,TRBV6-5
ASSVQGNTGELF,TRBV9
ASSLGRANEKLF,TRBV7-2
ASSLRSPRELGGSNQPQH,TRBV27
ASSPGQGPGELF,TRBV11-2
ASSQRQGLQSPLH,TRBV27
ASRVGQVDNQPQH,TRBV19
ATSRDQGLTEETQY,TRBV15
ASRPEANYGYT,TRBV2
ASSSGRGQETQY,TRBV18
ASSLRTSGRYEQY,TRBV7-2